These 21 T cell receptor beta chains were sequenced from one sample in a study of blood T cell repertoires in COVID-19. Repertoires were generated with immunoSEQ multiplex PCR, while TCRdb's copy carries only in-frame clones and drops some. The repertoire holds around 280,000 clones, with roughly 86% as singletons. Sequencing was done on a sample of peripheral blood. The receptors come from a man aged 65 to 79 with acute or convalescent COVID-19.

This clone was observed a few times. The chain joins TRBV10-3 to TRBJ2-1; weak D call: TRBD2 (6 bases). Trimming removed 10 bases from V and 1 base from J, with 11 bases in between. The CDR3 covers 13 residues. Germline V gene lookup returns CDR1 ENHRY and CDR2 SYGVKD. The CDR3 coding sequence is TGTGCCACCGCCGGGGGATCCTACAATGAGCAGTTCTTC. Translated: CATAGGSYNEQFF.

V gene TRBV5-1 combines with J gene TRBJ2-3, with D perhaps TRBD1 (5 bases). In germline, CDR1 is SGHRS, CDR2 YFSETQ. V gave up 6 bases and J gave up 2 bases, with 16 bases separating them. The CDR3 runs 15 residues. CDR3 sequence: CASTVGSGNTDTQYF. The CDR3 coding sequence is TGCGCCAGCACAGTCGGGTCAGGGAACACAGATACGCAGTATTTT.

This clone was counted between two and nine times. Relative to the germline gene, one junction end is altered; a read error may explain this. V is TRBV28 and J is TRBJ1-2; tentative D call: TRBD1 (5 bases). Germline V gene lookup returns CDR1 MDHEN and CDR2 SYDVKM. This CDR3 has 13 amino acids. In DNA form, the CDR3 reads TGTGCCTGCAGTGGGGGAGGCATGGGTGGCTACACCTTC. As protein: CACSGGGMGGYTF.

This clone was counted between two and nine times. V gene TRBV7-9 combines with J gene TRBJ2-4, with 7 bases aligning to TRBD1. Germline CDR1 and CDR2: SEHNR and FQNEAQ (reference sequence). V dropped 5 bases and J dropped 0; count of bases not matched to a gene: 4. The CDR3 loop spans 15 amino acids. The CDR3 DNA is TGTGCCAGCAGCAGGACAGGCCTAGCCAAAAACATTCAGTACTTC. It is translated as CASSRTGLAKNIQYF.

The chain combines TRBV18 with TRBJ2-3; TRBD2 might be the D (7 bases). The V and J ends lost 5 bases and 3 bases respectively, with 9 bases between them. The CDR3 runs to 13 residues. Germline V gene lookup returns CDR1 KGHSH and CDR2 LQKENI. The CDR3 region is CASSKGGTDTQYF. In DNA form, the CDR3 reads TGTGCCAGCTCAAAGGGGGGGACAGATACGCAGTATTTT.

The rearrangement links TRBV7-2 to TRBJ2-7; D gene uncertain. V lost 2 bases to trimming and J lost 1 base, with 18 bases between them. Germline V CDR1 and CDR2: SGHTA, FQGNSA. The CDR3 has 17 amino acids. Here the CDR3 reads CASSLRPPAGRSYEQYF. CDR3 in DNA: TGTGCCAGCAGCTTAAGGCCCCCGGCAGGTCGATCCTACGAGCAGTACTTC.

This clone was detected only a few times. The chain joins TRBV6-5 to TRBJ2-7; 7 positions agree with TRBD1. Germline lookup yields CDR1 MNHEY and CDR2 SVGAGI. The CDR3 length is 15 residues. Trimming took 6 bases from V and 3 from J; bases not matched to a gene: 11. Written as DNA, the CDR3 is TGTGCCAGCAGCGCCAAGACAGGGAATTACTACGAGCAGTACTTC. This codes for CASSAKTGNYYEQYF.

The chain is built from TRBV6-6 and TRBJ1-1; D perhaps matches TRBD1 (5 bases). The CDR3 is 16 residues long. Trimming left V 4 bases short and J 1 base short, with 16 bases between. CDR1 and CDR2 from the germline V gene are MNHNY and SVGAGI (reference sequence). The CDR3, as DNA: TGTGCCAGCAGTTTTCCCCCCGGGAGGGGGAACACTGAAGCTTTCTTT. Translated: CASSFPPGRGNTEAFF.

This clone was recorded a few times. The gene calls are TRBV15 and TRBJ1-4, with a possible D match to TRBD1 (6 bases). The CDR3 covers 15 residues. Germline loops: CDR1 LNHNV, CDR2 YYDKDF (reference sequence). V was trimmed by 0 bases and J by 8 bases, leaving 13 bases between them. CDR3 nucleotides: TGTGCCACCAGCAGAGAACGGGCAGGGGAAGAAAAACTGTTTTTT. Translation gives CATSRERAGEEKLFF.

The J gene is TRBJ1-1, the V gene TRBV11-2; D might be TRBD1 (5 bases). Trimming removed 0 bases at V and 4 bases at J, with 9 bases between. CDR3 length: 14 amino acids. The germline CDR1 and CDR2 sequences are SGHAT and FQNNGV. The CDR3 loop reads CASSLDRGGTEAFF. CDR3 nucleotides: TGTGCCAGCAGCTTAGATAGGGGTGGCACTGAAGCTTTCTTT.

The chain has TRBV19 and TRBJ2-1; maybe TRBD1 (5 bases). The CDR3 runs to 17 residues. Germline CDR1 LNHDA, CDR2 SQIVND (reference sequence). Trimming took off 3 bases at V and 5 bases at J, with 20 bases between the two ends. In DNA, the CDR3 is TGTGCCAGTAGTATTCTTCAGGGAAAGGCCGCCCACAATGAGCAGTTCTTC. Protein product: CASSILQGKAAHNEQFF. The whole variable domain, filled in from reference TRBV19 and TRBJ2-1, reads DGGITQSPKYLFRKEGQNVTLSCEQNLNHDAMYWYRQDPGQGLRLIYYSQIVNDFQKGDIAEGYSVSREKKESFPLTVTSAQKNPTAFYLCASSILQGKAAHNEQFFGPGTRLTVL.

The gene calls are TRBV7-2 and TRBJ2-7, with TRBD2 matching 7 bases. CDR1 and CDR2 (germline): SGHTA, FQGNSA. Trimming cost V 1 base and J 3 bases; bases outside gene matches: 12. The length of the CDR3 is 17 residues. CDR3 DNA: TGTGCCAGCAGCTTAGTCGTCCCCGGGACTACATTCTACGAGCAGTACTTC. Amino acids: CASSLVVPGTTFYEQYF.

The chain recombines TRBV5-1 with TRBJ2-2; D not resolved. Germline V lookup: CDR1 SGHRS, CDR2 YFSETQ. V gave up 0 bases and J gave up 5 bases, with 8 bases separating them. The CDR3 loop spans 14 amino acids. The CDR3 DNA sequence: TGCGCCAGCAGCTTGGGCTCGGTGACCGGGGAGCTGTTTTTT. Protein sequence: CASSLGSVTGELFF.

The V call is TRBV9, the J call TRBJ1-1, with a weak D call TRBD1 (5 bases). Per germline, CDR1 SGDLS and CDR2 YYNGEE. V gave up 0 bases and J gave up 4 bases, with 7 bases separating them. The CDR3 sequence is 13 residues long. The CDR3 DNA reads TGTGCCAGCAGCGTAGTTACAGGCACTGAAGCTTTCTTT. This codes for CASSVVTGTEAFF.

This rearrangement joins TRBV7-2 to TRBJ2-4, with a tentative D call TRBD1 (6 bases). Germline values: CDR1 SGHTA, CDR2 FQGNSA. The V end was cut by 4 bases, the J end by 7 bases, with 8 bases between. This CDR3 contains 12 residues. The CDR3 DNA sequence: TGTGCCAGCAGCTCTACAGGGAACATTCAGTACTTC. Translation: CASSSTGNIQYF.

A single count supports this clone. V and J are TRBV19 and TRBJ1-3, with D possibly matching TRBD1 (5 bases). This CDR3 has 15 amino acids. Germline V gene data show CDR1 as LNHDA and CDR2 as SQIVND (reference sequence). With 4 bases removed from V and 0 bases from J, the gap between germline ends came to 10 bases. In DNA form, the CDR3 reads TGTGCCAGTAGTAGGGGCGGGAGCTCTGGAAACACCATATATTTT. Amino acids: CASSRGGSSGNTIYF. Based on the CDR3 plus reference TRBV19 and TRBJ1-3, the full variable domain is DGGITQSPKYLFRKEGQNVTLSCEQNLNHDAMYWYRQDPGQGLRLIYYSQIVNDFQKGDIAEGYSVSREKKESFPLTVTSAQKNPTAFYLCASSRGGSSGNTIYFGEGSWLTVV.

CDR3 in amino acids: CATSAGSYNEQFF. CDR3 DNA sequence: TGTGCCACCAGTGCAGGGTCCTACAATGAGCAGTTCTTC. The chain employs TRBV24-1 and TRBJ2-1; a weak D match, TRBD1 (5 bases). The V end lost 5 bases, the J end lost 1 base, and 5 bases lay between the germline ends. The CDR3 is 13 residues long. Germline V CDR1 and CDR2: KGHDR, SFDVKD.

This rearrangement joins TRBV11-3 to TRBJ2-1; 14 bases agree with TRBD2. Germline CDR1 reads SGHNT; CDR2 reads YENEEA. There are 17 residues in the CDR3. Unmatched junction bases numbered 11, after V lost 5 bases and J lost 8 bases. CDR3 bases: TGTGCCAGCAGCCAACGACTAGCGGGAGGGCCCGGGGATGAGCAGTTCTTC. Translating it yields CASSQRLAGGPGDEQFF.

CDR3 DNA: TGTGCCAGTAGTATAGGTACAGGGTCATATGGCTACACCTTC. It codes for CASSIGTGSYGYTF. V gene TRBV19 combines with J gene TRBJ1-2, with D possibly being TRBD1 (6 bases). There are 14 residues in the CDR3. V shed 1 base and J shed 5 bases, with 11 bases lying between them. Germline V CDR1 and CDR2: LNHDA, SQIVND (reference sequence).

The rearrangement joins TRBV5-1 to TRBJ1-2; 10 positions agree with TRBD1. CDR1 is SGHRS, CDR2 YFSETQ, per germline. This CDR3 spans 17 amino acids. V gave up 0 bases and J gave up 0 bases; unmatched junction bases: 5. The CDR3 region is CASSLAGQGVSNYGYTF. The CDR3 DNA is TGCGCCAGCAGCTTGGCAGGACAGGGGGTTTCTAACTATGGCTACACCTTC.

The chain recombines TRBV6-1 with TRBJ1-6; no clear D gene. V was trimmed by 2 bases and J by 6 bases, leaving 8 bases between them. Germline CDR1 MNHNS, CDR2 SASEGT. The CDR3 has 14 amino acids. CDR3 sequence (DNA): TGTGCCAGCAGTGAAAACGGGAGTAATTCACCCCTCCACTTT. Translated, it gives CASSENGSNSPLHF.